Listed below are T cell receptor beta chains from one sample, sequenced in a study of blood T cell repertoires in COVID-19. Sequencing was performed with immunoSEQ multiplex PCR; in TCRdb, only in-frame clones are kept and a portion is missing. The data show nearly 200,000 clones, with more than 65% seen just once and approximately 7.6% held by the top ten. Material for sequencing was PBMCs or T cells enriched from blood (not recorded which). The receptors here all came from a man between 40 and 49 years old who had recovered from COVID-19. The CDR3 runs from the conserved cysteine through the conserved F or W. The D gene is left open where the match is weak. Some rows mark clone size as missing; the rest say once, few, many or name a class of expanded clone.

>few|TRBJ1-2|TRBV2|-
CASTTGPVYGYTF
TGTGCCAGCACCACAGGGCCCGTCTATGGCTACACCTTC
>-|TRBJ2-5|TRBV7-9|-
CASSSPAVFQETQYF
TGTGCCAGCAGCTCCCCCGCAGTATTTCAAGAGACCCAGTACTTC
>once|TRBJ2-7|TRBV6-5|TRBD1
CASSYTRGTGGEQYF
TGTGCCAGCAGTTACACTCGAGGGACAGGGGGCGAGCAGTACTTC
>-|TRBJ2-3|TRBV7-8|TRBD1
CASSRDRVWTDTQYF
TGTGCCAGCAGCCGAGACAGGGTTTGGACAGATACGCAGTATTTT
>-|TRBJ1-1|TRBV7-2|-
CASNQPGTEAFF
TGTGCCAGCAACCAACCCGGCACTGAAGCTTTCTTT
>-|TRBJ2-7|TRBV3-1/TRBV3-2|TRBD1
CASSQTPGQGNEQYF
TGTGCCAGCAGCCAAACACCGGGACAGGGGAACGAGCAGTACTTC
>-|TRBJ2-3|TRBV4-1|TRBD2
CASSQGKAGGTDTQYF
TGCGCCAGCAGCCAAGGCAAGGCGGGGGGAACAGATACGCAGTATTTT
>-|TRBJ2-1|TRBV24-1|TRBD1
CATSDRRDRGVGEQFF
TGTGCCACCAGTGACCGACGGGACAGGGGCGTGGGTGAGCAGTTCTTC
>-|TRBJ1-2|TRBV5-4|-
CASSWGGARGGYTF
TGTGCCAGCAGTTGGGGCGGGGCACGCGGTGGCTACACCTTC
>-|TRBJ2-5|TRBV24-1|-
CATSLKTMETQYF
TGTGCCACCAGTCTAAAAACCATGGAGACCCAGTACTTC
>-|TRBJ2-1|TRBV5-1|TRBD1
CASSLGGQVYNEQFF
TGCGCCAGCAGCTTGGGGGGACAGGTCTACAATGAGCAGTTCTTC
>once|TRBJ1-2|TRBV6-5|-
CASQTGYYGYTF
TGTGCCAGCCAGACAGGTTACTATGGCTACACCTTC
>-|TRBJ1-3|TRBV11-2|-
CASSLPGVDTIYF
TGTGCCAGCAGCCTCCCCGGTGTGGACACCATATATTTT
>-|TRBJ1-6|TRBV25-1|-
CASSLSNSPLHF
TGTGCCAGCAGTCTCTCGAATTCACCCCTCCACTTT
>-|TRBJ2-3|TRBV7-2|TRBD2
CASSLNSGGADTQYF
TGTGCCAGCAGCTTAAATAGCGGGGGGGCAGATACGCAGTATTTT
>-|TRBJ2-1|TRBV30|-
CAWSGGLANNEQFF
TGTGCCTGGAGTGGTGGGTTAGCTAACAATGAGCAGTTCTTC
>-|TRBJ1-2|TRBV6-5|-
CASRDSYYGYTF
TGTGCCAGCAGGGACAGCTACTATGGCTACACCTTC
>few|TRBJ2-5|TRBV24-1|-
CATEQGGTQYF
TGTGCCACCGAGCAGGGGGGGACCCAGTACTTC
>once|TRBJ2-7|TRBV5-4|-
CASSLDVDTAYEQYF
TGTGCCAGCAGCTTGGACGTGGACACGGCCTACGAGCAGTACTTC
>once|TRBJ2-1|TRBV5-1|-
CASSLAGNSYNEQFF
TGCGCCAGCAGCTTGGCGGGGAACTCCTACAATGAGCAGTTCTTC
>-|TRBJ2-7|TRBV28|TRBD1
CASSLGTVTEQYF
TGTGCCAGCAGTTTGGGGACAGTTACCGAGCAGTACTTC
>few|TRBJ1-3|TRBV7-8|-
CASSPATVGNTIYF
TGTGCCAGCAGCCCCGCAACTGTGGGAAACACCATATATTTT
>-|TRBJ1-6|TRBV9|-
CASSAGSSYNSPLHF
TGTGCCAGCAGCGCTGGTAGCTCCTATAATTCACCCCTCCACTTT
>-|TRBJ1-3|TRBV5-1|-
CASSLDSGYTIYF
TGCGCCAGCAGCTTGGATTCAGGGTACACCATATATTTT
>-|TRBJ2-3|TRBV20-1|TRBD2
CSASTSGGANTQYF
TGCAGTGCTAGTACTAGCGGGGGGGCCAATACGCAGTATTTT
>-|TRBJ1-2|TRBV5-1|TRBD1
CASSLNAGQGGYGYTF
TGCGCCAGCAGCTTGAACGCAGGACAGGGGGGCTATGGCTACACCTTC
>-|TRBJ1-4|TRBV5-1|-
CASSAASGTSNEKLFF
TGCGCCAGCAGCGCCGCTTCTGGGACAAGTAATGAAAAACTGTTTTTT
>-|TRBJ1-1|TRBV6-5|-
CASSYGQSTEAFF
TGTGCCAGCAGTTACGGGCAGAGCACTGAAGCTTTCTTT
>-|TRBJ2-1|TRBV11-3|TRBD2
CASFGLAGGNLSYNEQFF
TGTGCCAGCTTCGGACTAGCGGGGGGAAACCTGTCCTACAATGAGCAGTTCTTC
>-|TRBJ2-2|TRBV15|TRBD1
CATSRGQTGIGELFF
TGTGCCACCAGCAGAGGGCAGACAGGGATCGGGGAGCTGTTTTTT
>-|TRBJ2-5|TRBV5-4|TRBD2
CASSQTSGGEETQYF
TGTGCCAGCAGCCAGACTAGCGGGGGGGAGGAGACCCAGTACTTC
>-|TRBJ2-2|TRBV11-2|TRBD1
CASSTQGHNTGELFF
TGTGCCAGCAGCACACAGGGGCACAACACCGGGGAGCTGTTTTTT
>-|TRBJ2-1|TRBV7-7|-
CASSKTVVSSYNEQFF
TGTGCTAGCAGCAAGACAGTTGTGAGCTCCTACAATGAGCAGTTCTTC
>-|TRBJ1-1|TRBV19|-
CASSTAKGYTEAFF
TGTGCCAGTAGTACCGCAAAGGGGTACACTGAAGCTTTCTTT
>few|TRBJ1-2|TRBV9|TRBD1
CASSVVVDRGGYTF
TGTGCCAGCAGCGTAGTAGTTGACAGGGGTGGCTACACCTTC
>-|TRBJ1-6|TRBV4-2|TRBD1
CASSQEFRQGNSPLHF
TGTGCCAGCAGCCAAGAATTCAGACAGGGGAATTCACCCCTCCACTTT
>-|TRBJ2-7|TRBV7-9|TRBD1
CASSPRGTVSYEQYF
TGTGCCAGCAGCCCTAGGGGGACAGTCTCCTACGAGCAGTACTTC
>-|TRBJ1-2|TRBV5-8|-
CASSLEWQVSGYTF
TGTGCCAGCAGCTTGGAATGGCAGGTCTCGGGCTACACCTTC
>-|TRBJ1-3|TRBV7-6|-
CASTTASGNTIYF
TGTGCCAGCACGACAGCCTCTGGAAACACCATATATTTT
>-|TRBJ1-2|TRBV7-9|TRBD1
CASSEGQGPYGYTF
TGTGCCAGCAGCGAGGGACAGGGGCCGTATGGCTACACCTTC
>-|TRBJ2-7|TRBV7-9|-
CASSLAASLEQYF
TGTGCCAGCAGCTTAGCCGCCAGTCTGGAGCAGTACTTC
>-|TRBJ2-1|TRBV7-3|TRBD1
CASSSTGTGHNEQFF
TGTGCCAGCAGTTCAACCGGGACAGGGCACAATGAGCAGTTCTTC
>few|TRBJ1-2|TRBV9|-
CASSVGYGGVNGYTF
TGTGCCAGCAGCGTAGGTTACGGGGGGGTTAATGGCTACACCTTC
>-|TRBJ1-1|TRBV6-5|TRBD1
CASRGGGSEAFF
TGTGCCAGCAGAGGGGGCGGCTCTGAAGCTTTCTTT
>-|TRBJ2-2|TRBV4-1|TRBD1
CASSRSGGQGASGELFF
TGCGCCAGCAGCCGATCCGGGGGACAGGGGGCATCCGGGGAGCTGTTTTTT
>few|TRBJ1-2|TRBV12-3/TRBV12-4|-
CASSPDTF
TGTGCCAGCAGTCCTGACACCTTC
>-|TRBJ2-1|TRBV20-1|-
CSASGGLGSYNEQFF
TGCAGTGCTAGTGGAGGGTTGGGGTCCTACAATGAGCAGTTCTTC
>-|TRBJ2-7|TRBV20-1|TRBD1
CSASPGGLRVRDGEQYF
TGCAGTGCTAGTCCAGGGGGCCTCCGGGTCAGGGATGGCGAGCAGTACTTC
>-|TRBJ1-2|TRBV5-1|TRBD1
CASSLGQGITFDYTF
TGCGCCAGCAGCTTAGGACAGGGTATAACCTTTGACTACACCTTC
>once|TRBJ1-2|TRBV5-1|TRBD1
CASSLGDSYGYTF
TGCGCCAGCAGCTTAGGGGACAGCTATGGCTACACCTTC
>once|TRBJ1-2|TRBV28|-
CASSFAGRGLSNYGYTF
TGTGCCAGCAGTTTCGCCGGCAGGGGTCTCAGCAACTATGGCTACACCTTC
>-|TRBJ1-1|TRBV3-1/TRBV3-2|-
CACSQGMNTEAFF
TGTGCCTGCTCACAGGGAATGAACACTGAAGCTTTCTTT
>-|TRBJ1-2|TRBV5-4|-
CASSFTTGSAYGYTF
TGTGCCAGCAGCTTTACGACAGGATCCGCCTATGGCTACACCTTC
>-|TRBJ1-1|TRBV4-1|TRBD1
CASSQDEGAVNTEAFF
TGCGCCAGCAGCCAAGATGAGGGGGCTGTGAACACTGAAGCTTTCTTT
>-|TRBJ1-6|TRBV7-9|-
CASTTGSGSPLHF
TGTGCCAGCACTACAGGGAGTGGTTCACCCCTCCACTTT